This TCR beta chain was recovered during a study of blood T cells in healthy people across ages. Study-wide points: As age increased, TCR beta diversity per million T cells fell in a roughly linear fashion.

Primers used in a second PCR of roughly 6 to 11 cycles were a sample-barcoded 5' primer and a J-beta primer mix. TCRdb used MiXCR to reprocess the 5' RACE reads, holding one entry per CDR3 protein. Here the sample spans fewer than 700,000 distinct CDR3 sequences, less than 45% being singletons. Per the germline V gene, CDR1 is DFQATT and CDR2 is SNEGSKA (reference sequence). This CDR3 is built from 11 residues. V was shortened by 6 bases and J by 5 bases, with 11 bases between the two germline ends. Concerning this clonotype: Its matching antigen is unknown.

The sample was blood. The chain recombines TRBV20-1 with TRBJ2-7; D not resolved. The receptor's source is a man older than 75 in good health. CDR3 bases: TGCAGTGCCACCCTGGGCGACGAGCAGTACTTC. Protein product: CSATLGDEQYF.